This T cell receptor beta chain is from a study of brain T cells in children with intractable seizures. Data came from immunoSEQ multiplex PCR; TCRdb stores just in-frame clones and leaves some out. The sample carries around 70,000 clones, about 92% recorded once. Sequencing was limited to surgery cases with top T cell transcript signatures in brain tissue. Pre-surgery treatment included at least one anti-epileptic drug. This CDR3 is 16 amino acids long. Trimming took 5 bases from V and 3 from J; bases not matched to a gene: 4. Germline loops: CDR1 MRHNA, CDR2 SNTAGT. Sequencing used peripheral blood, obtained at surgery. The clonotype originates from a boy under two years old with tuberous sclerosis and intractable seizures. The V and J genes are TRBV6-4 and TRBJ2-1, with 13 bases matching TRBD2. The CDR3 region has the DNA TGTGCCAGCAGTCCTACTAGCGGGGGGGACTACAATGAGCAGTTCTTC. Amino acid sequence: CASSPTSGGDYNEQFF.